The next 7 T cell receptor beta chains were all read from a single sample in a study of shared clonotypes between healthy human individuals (dated by TCRdb to about 2020). Library preparation employed the immunoSEQ multiplex PCR assay. The table was pulled from immuneACCESS by TCRdb, which kept in-frame rearrangements only. Such tables lose some clones; where checked, under half of the loss comes from unresolved V genes, and the rest has no known cause. This sample is represented by roughly 1,000,000 clones; about four fifths of them were singletons. The ten most abundant clones make up 0.6% to 0.7% of the sample. Material for sequencing was memory CD4+ T cells from PBMCs. The cell subset or site label for this specimen denotes: CD45RA-negative fraction. Every receptor here comes from a man aged 18 to 30 in good health. Some clones in this sample may be carry-over from other donors' samples.

The J gene is TRBJ2-7, the V gene TRBV7-2; D remains ambiguous. V shed 5 bases and J shed 5 bases, with 10 bases lying between them. Germline CDR1 reads SGHTA; CDR2 reads FQGNSA. CDR3 length: 12 amino acids. The CDR3 here is CASSRLVDEQYF. The CDR3 DNA is TGTGCCAGCAGCCGATTAGTGGACGAGCAGTACTTC.

The rearrangement joins TRBV11-2 to TRBJ2-3; the match to TRBD2 covers 9 bases. CDR1 is SGHAT, CDR2 FQNNGV, per germline. The trim removed 4 bases at V and 1 base at J, leaving 6 bases unmatched. This CDR3 has 16 residues. The CDR3 DNA sequence: TGTGCCAGCAGCTCCTTAATAGCGGGGGGCACAGATACGCAGTATTTT. Translated, it gives CASSSLIAGGTDTQYF.

The J gene is TRBJ2-1, the V gene TRBV2, with D perhaps assigned TRBD1 or TRBD2 (6 bases each). Trimming shortened V by 4 bases and J by 3 bases, and 10 bases separated the two germline ends. This CDR3 has 14 amino acids. Germline assignment: CDR1 SNHLY and CDR2 FYNNEI. The CDR3 bases are TGTGCCAGCAGTGCGGGGGCCCTCTACAATGAGCAGTTCTTC. The encoded protein is CASSAGALYNEQFF.

V is TRBV23-1 and J is TRBJ1-1, with 11 positions matching TRBD1. TRBV23-1 carries the ORF label, with uncertain function. This CDR3 spans 15 amino acids. Trimming cost V 3 bases and J 7 bases; bases outside gene matches: 7. CDR3 DNA: TGCGCCAGCAGTCACAAGGGACAGGGGGAAGGTGAAGCTTTCTTT. As protein: CASSHKGQGEGEAFF.

This rearrangement joins TRBV19 to TRBJ2-6, with D perhaps matching TRBD2 (6 bases). Germline CDR1 is LNHDA and CDR2 is SQIVND (reference sequence). CDR3 length equals 15 residues. Trimming cost V 7 bases and J 0 bases, with 10 bases left between them. For the CDR3, the DNA is TGTGCCAGTACCATGGGAGGCTCTGGGGCCAACGTCCTGACTTTC. Residues: CASTMGGSGANVLTF.

This sequence joins TRBV27 and TRBJ1-5; D not resolved. The CDR3 runs to 13 residues. Germline assignment: CDR1 MNHEY and CDR2 SMNVEV (reference sequence). The V and J ends lost 3 bases and 4 bases respectively, with 7 bases between them. The CDR3 bases are TGTGCCAGCAGTTTTAACCGGAATCAGCCCCAGCATTTT. This sequence encodes CASSFNRNQPQHF.

V usage is TRBV27 and J usage is TRBJ2-2, with D hard to call. The V gene's germline CDR1 is MNHEY and CDR2 SMNVEV (reference sequence). Trimming stripped 2 bases from V and 1 base from J, with 8 bases between. The length of the CDR3 is 15 residues. The DNA of the CDR3 is TGTGCCAGCAGTTTAACAAGCAGGAACACCGGGGAGCTGTTTTTT. This translates into CASSLTSRNTGELFF.